One and the same sample provided the 13 T cell receptor beta chains below, sequenced in a study of regulatory T cells in long-lasting Graves disease (dated by TCRdb to about 2021). Preparation of the library involved multiplex PCR. The run used an Illumina HiSeq 4000. To build TCR beta libraries, CDR3 regions were amplified by Arm-PCR using iRepertoire HTBI primers. The public sequencing data were trimmed at Q25 with fastp and processed into clonotypes with MiXCR by TCRdb, which kept only in-frame beta chains. A single entry per CDR3 protein holds the most common genes and DNA from its merged rows. Across this sample there are 420,000 or so distinct CDR3 sequences, with roughly a quarter seen only once. About 27% of the sample lies in the top ten. In light of the paper, this sample's time point label describes: persistent/refractory GD, antithyroid drugs over 5 years with positive TRAb. For both TCR sequencing and RNA sequencing, RNA was extracted from PBMCs using TRIzol.

The input for sequencing was peripheral blood mononuclear cells (PBMCs), taken when the disease was refractory, from a patient treated with antithyroid drugs. The receptor set was obtained from a female donor with Graves disease.

A remark on this clonotype: A much more abundant neighbour one base away suggests this may be a read error. This chain connects TRBV2 to TRBJ2-5; no firm D call. This CDR3 contains 14 residues. V lost 5 bases and J 1 base, leaving 11 bases between the germline ends. CDR1 and CDR2 (germline): SNHLY, FYNNEI. CDR3 bases: TGTGCCAGCAGTTTAGCACCCCTCCAAGAGACCCAGTACTTC. It encodes CASSLAPLQETQYF.

The chain uses TRBV5-6 and TRBJ1-1; no clear D gene. Germline V gene data show CDR1 as SGHDT and CDR2 as YYEEEE. Trimming shortened V by 7 bases and J by 1 base, and 11 bases separated the two germline ends. The CDR3 sequence is 13 residues long. CDR3 bases: TGTGCCAGCTGCGTTGGGCCGAACACTGAAGCTTTCTTT. It yields the protein CASCVGPNTEAFF.

At least ten counts were recorded for this clonotype. This chain links TRBV5-1 with TRBJ2-6; maybe TRBD2 (5 bases). The length of the CDR3 is 15 residues. CDR1 and CDR2 from the germline V gene are SGHRS and YFSETQ. V lost 6 bases, J lost 0 bases, and 10 bases lay in between. In nucleotides, the CDR3 is TGCGCCAGCAAAGCGGTAGCCTCTGGGGCCAACGTCCTGACTTTC. This sequence encodes CASKAVASGANVLTF.

The rearrangement uses TRBV3-1 and TRBJ2-1, with D uncertain. This CDR3 has 12 amino acids. Germline CDR1 and CDR2: LGHDT and YNNKEL (reference sequence). V was cut by 3 bases and J by 5 bases, with 5 bases left in between. CDR3 in DNA: TGTGCCAGCAGCCACCTAGACAATGAGCAGTTCTTC. Protein product: CASSHLDNEQFF.

This clonotype occurred many times. The J gene is TRBJ2-5, the V gene TRBV6-1; 12 bases align to TRBD2. Germline CDR1 reads MNHNS; CDR2 reads SASEGT. The CDR3 is 15 residues long. V shed 7 bases, J shed 3 bases, and the junction held 6 bases outside the gene matches. The DNA of the CDR3 is TGTGCCAGCACCCGTCGACTAGCGGGAGAAGAGACCCAGTACTTC. Translated, it gives CASTRRLAGEETQYF.

This clonotype was recorded a few times. The chain combines TRBV24-1 with TRBJ1-4, with TRBD1 matching over 11 bases. Per the germline V gene, CDR1 is KGHDR and CDR2 is SFDVKD. Unmatched junction bases numbered 4, after V lost 4 bases and J lost 7 bases. This CDR3 has 15 amino acids. CDR3 nucleotides: TGTGCCACCAGTGAACACGGGACAGGGGGTGAAAAACTGTTTTTT. It yields the protein CATSEHGTGGEKLFF.

This clonotype was counted only a few times. The rearrangement links TRBV29-1 to TRBJ2-7; TRBD1 might be the D (5 bases). Germline-derived CDR1 and CDR2 are SQVTM and ANQGSEA. This CDR3 region has 19 residues. Trimming took off 7 bases at V and 3 bases at J, with 34 bases between the two ends. CDR3 DNA sequence: TGCAGCGCTCTGAGCTCCAGGGCGGAGTTTGGGCAGCCATTCTACGAGCAGTACTTC. Encoded protein: CSALSSRAEFGQPFYEQYF.

In this sample, this clonotype turned up many times. The rearrangement links TRBV18 to TRBJ2-5; D remains unclear. CDR3 size: 13 residues. Trimming shortened V by 0 bases and J by 5 bases, and 7 bases separated the two germline ends. Germline assignment: CDR1 KGHSH and CDR2 LQKENI. The CDR3 bases are TGTGCCAGCTCACCACCGAGGCTGGAGACCCAGTACTTC. Protein: CASSPPRLETQYF. Filled out from reference TRBV18 and TRBJ2-5, the complete variable domain reads NAGVMQNPRHLVRRRGQEARLRCSPMKGHSHVYWYRQLPEEGLKFMVYLQKENIIDESGMPKERFSAEFPKEGPSILRIQQVVRGDSAAYFCASSPPRLETQYFGPGTRLLVL.

This rearrangement joins TRBV3-1 to TRBJ1-1; TRBD1 matches 11 bases. Germline CDR1 LGHDT, CDR2 YNNKEL (reference sequence). V shed 1 base, J shed 5 bases, and the junction held 6 bases outside the gene matches. This CDR3 region has 16 residues. The CDR3 DNA reads TGTGCCAGCAGCCAAGGTGGGACAGGGGGGAGGACTGAAGCTTTCTTT. Residues: CASSQGGTGGRTEAFF.

This clonotype was seen only a few times. The J gene is TRBJ2-2, the V gene TRBV7-2; D remains unclear. The germline CDR1 and CDR2 sequences are SGHTA and FQGNSA. The CDR3 loop spans 14 amino acids. With 5 bases removed from V and 5 bases from J, the gap between germline ends came to 12 bases. DNA for the CDR3: TGTGCCAGCAGCCTTGGGGTCTCTACCGGGGAGCTGTTTTTT. It translates to CASSLGVSTGELFF.

The chain combines TRBV19 with TRBJ1-5; 8 bases are a match to TRBD1. Germline V gene lookup returns CDR1 LNHDA and CDR2 SQIVND (reference sequence). The V segment lost 7 bases and the J segment 1 base; nucleotides outside the gene matches: 12. The CDR3 length is 17 residues. The CDR3 region has the DNA TGTGCCAGTATCCCTGGACAGGGAAGGGGAAGCAATCAGCCCCAGCATTTT. Protein sequence: CASIPGQGRGSNQPQHF.

J is TRBJ2-3 and V is TRBV7-3, with no clear D. The germline V gene has CDR1 SGHTA and CDR2 FQGTGA. V was pared by 4 bases and J by 2 bases, with 7 bases between. The CDR3 covers 13 residues. CDR3 residues: CASSSGFTDTQYF. For the CDR3, the DNA is TGTGCCAGCAGCTCGGGCTTCACAGATACGCAGTATTTT.

This clonotype came up a few times. The gene calls are TRBV12-3 or TRBV12-4 and TRBJ1-2, with no clear D. The CDR3 runs 17 residues. Trimming cost V 3 bases and J 8 bases, with 25 bases left between them. The CDR3 bases are TGTGCCAGCAGTTTTGAAGGAGTTGAGGGCTGGGGAAGGGGCTACACCTTC. Translated, it gives CASSFEGVEGWGRGYTF.